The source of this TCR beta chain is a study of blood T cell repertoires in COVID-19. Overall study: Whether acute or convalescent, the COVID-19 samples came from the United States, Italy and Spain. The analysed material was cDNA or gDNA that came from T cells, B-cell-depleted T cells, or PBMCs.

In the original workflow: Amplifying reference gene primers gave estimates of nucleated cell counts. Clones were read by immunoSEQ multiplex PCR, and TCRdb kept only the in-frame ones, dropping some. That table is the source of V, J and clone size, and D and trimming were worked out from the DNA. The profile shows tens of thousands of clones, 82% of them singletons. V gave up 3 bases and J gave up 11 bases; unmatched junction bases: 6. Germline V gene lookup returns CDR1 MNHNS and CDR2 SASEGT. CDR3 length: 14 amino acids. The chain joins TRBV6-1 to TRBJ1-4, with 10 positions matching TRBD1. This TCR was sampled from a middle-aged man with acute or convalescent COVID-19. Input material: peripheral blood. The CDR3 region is CASSDLGTGDKLFF. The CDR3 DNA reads TGTGCCAGCAGTGACCTAGGGACAGGGGATAAACTGTTTTTT.